Each of the 22 T cell receptor beta chains below was sequenced from the same sample in a study of CXCR3-negative and CXCR3-positive naive CD8 T cells. All TRB cDNA libraries came from 5' RACE performed with UMI labels. Reprocessing the 5' RACE reads, TCRdb reports a single entry for every CDR3 protein and omits DNA. In all, the sample yields tens of thousands of distinct CDR3 sequences. The specimen sequenced was naive CXCR3- CD8+ T cells from blood. Subset reported: CD45RO-CCR7+CD27+CD95- naive CD8+ T cells lacking CXCR3 (TNR3-). These receptors all stem from a human donor in good health. Some clones in this sample may be carry-over from other donors' samples.

The gene calls are TRBV29-1 and TRBJ2-2. Germline V CDR1 and CDR2: SQVTM, ANQGSEA. This CDR3 contains 11 residues. CDR3 residues: CSVDRTGELFF.

V is TRBV29-1 and J is TRBJ2-2; the TCRdb D gene call, TRBD2, has no DNA to confirm it. The CDR3 extends over 14 amino acids. The germline gives CDR1 SQVTM, CDR2 ANQGSEA. Here the CDR3 reads CSVDGGDLNGELFF.

V is TRBV15 and J is TRBJ2-6. The CDR3 is made up of 15 amino acids. The germline gives CDR1 LNHNV, CDR2 YYDKDF (reference sequence). The CDR3 loop reads CATSSTPSGANVLTF.

The chain has TRBV7-9 and TRBJ2-7; TCRdb indicates TRBD1, and absent DNA this call remains unverified. The germline gives CDR1 SEHNR, CDR2 FQNEAQ (reference sequence). The CDR3 loop spans 15 amino acids. Here the CDR3 reads CASSEVGTGVHEQYF.

V usage is TRBV28 and J usage is TRBJ2-5; TCRdb reports TRBD1, a call that lacks DNA to check it against. The CDR3 consists of 15 residues. Germline loops: CDR1 MDHEN, CDR2 SYDVKM. CDR3 in amino acids: CASGLPGQDVETQYF.

This chain joins TRBV21-1 and TRBJ2-2; TCRdb's D call of TRBD1 is untestable without DNA. TRBV21-1 is labeled a pseudogene. The CDR3 is made up of 18 amino acids. The CDR3 region is CASSKVRATLSNTGELFF.

Here the CDR3 reads CASSYLGQGLDTQYF. The chain has TRBV6-5 and TRBJ2-3; TCRdb indicates TRBD1, and absent DNA this call remains unverified. CDR3 length: 15 residues. CDR1 and CDR2 from the germline V gene are MNHEY and SVGAGI.

The V gene is TRBV14, the J gene TRBJ1-6. The length of the CDR3 is 17 residues. CDR1 is SGHDN and CDR2 is FVKESK in the germline V gene. CDR3 loop: CASSQEIGATYNSPLHF.

V usage is TRBV7-9 and J usage is TRBJ1-1. Germline values: CDR1 SEHNR, CDR2 FQNEAQ (reference sequence). This CDR3 spans 12 amino acids. The CDR3 loop reads CASRLQNTEAFF.

The chain recombines TRBV12-3 or TRBV12-4 with TRBJ2-6. CDR3 length: 14 amino acids. The CDR3 protein is CATRQGSGANVLTF.

This chain uses TRBV15 with TRBJ2-7; TCRdb designates TRBD1, a call that cannot be tested without DNA. Germline V CDR1 and CDR2: LNHNV, YYDKDF (reference sequence). The CDR3 consists of 17 residues. The CDR3 loop reads CATSSSTSPGFTYEQYF.

The chain's CDR3 is CASSRLAESTDTQYF. The chain employs TRBV28 and TRBJ2-3; TCRdb outputs TRBD2, but without DNA this stays unchecked. Germline-derived CDR1 and CDR2 are MDHEN and SYDVKM. The CDR3 runs to 15 residues. Supplemented by reference TRBV28 and TRBJ2-3, the full variable domain reads DVKVTQSSRYLVKRTGEKVFLECVQDMDHENMFWYRQDPGLGLRLIYFSYDVKMKEKGDIPEGYSVSREKKERFSLILESASTNQTSMYLCASSRLAESTDTQYFGPGTRLTVL.

The chain recombines TRBV5-1 with TRBJ2-7; the TRBD1 assignment by TCRdb is unverifiable without DNA. Germline lookup yields CDR1 SGHRS and CDR2 YFSETQ. The length of the CDR3 is 15 residues. CDR3 residues: CASSLEDRAEDEQYF.

This chain links TRBV4-3 with TRBJ1-2. There are 14 residues in the CDR3. Germline V gives CDR1 LGHNA, CDR2 YSLEER. CDR3: CASSSGISNYGYTF.

The chain joins TRBV4-3 to TRBJ2-7. Germline CDR1 and CDR2: LGHNA and YSLEER. The CDR3 contains 12 residues. CDR3 amino acids: CASSQDSYEQYF.

The CDR3 reads CASSYGGSTDTQYF. J is TRBJ2-3 and V is TRBV6-5; TCRdb's D gene call, TRBD1, goes unchecked for lack of DNA. CDR3 size: 14 residues. The V gene's germline CDR1 is MNHEY and CDR2 SVGAGI.

The gene calls are TRBV6-5 and TRBJ2-1; TCRdb calls TRBD2, which cannot be checked without DNA. The CDR3 is 15 amino acids. Germline V gives CDR1 MNHEY, CDR2 SVGAGI. The CDR3: CASSRTSGPHNEQFF.

V gene TRBV29-1 combines with J gene TRBJ1-1; TCRdb returns TRBD1, unconfirmable since there is no DNA. From germline, CDR1 is SQVTM and CDR2 ANQGSEA. The CDR3 length is 14 residues. The CDR3 protein is CSVGGPYTDTEAFF.

This rearrangement joins TRBV13 to TRBJ2-3; the TRBD2 assignment by TCRdb is unverifiable without DNA. Germline lookup yields CDR1 PRHDT and CDR2 FYEKMQ (reference sequence). This CDR3 has 19 amino acids. CDR3 sequence: CASSLVGTSGSLSPDTQYF.

The rearrangement links TRBV4-2 to TRBJ2-1; with no DNA, the TCRdb D assignment of TRBD1 cannot be verified. There are 15 residues in the CDR3. Per germline, CDR1 LGHNA and CDR2 YNFKEQ. Here the CDR3 reads CASSQDGQGQNEQFF.

The chain links TRBV20-1 to TRBJ1-1. CDR1 is DFQATT, CDR2 SNEGSKA, per germline (reference sequence). CDR3 length: 12 residues. The CDR3 is CSAPERELTAFF.

The chain is built from TRBV7-8 and TRBJ1-2; TCRdb outputs TRBD1, but without DNA this stays unchecked. CDR3 length: 13 amino acids. CDR1 is SGHVS, CDR2 FQNEAQ, per germline. The CDR3 loop reads CASSNRGHYGYTF.